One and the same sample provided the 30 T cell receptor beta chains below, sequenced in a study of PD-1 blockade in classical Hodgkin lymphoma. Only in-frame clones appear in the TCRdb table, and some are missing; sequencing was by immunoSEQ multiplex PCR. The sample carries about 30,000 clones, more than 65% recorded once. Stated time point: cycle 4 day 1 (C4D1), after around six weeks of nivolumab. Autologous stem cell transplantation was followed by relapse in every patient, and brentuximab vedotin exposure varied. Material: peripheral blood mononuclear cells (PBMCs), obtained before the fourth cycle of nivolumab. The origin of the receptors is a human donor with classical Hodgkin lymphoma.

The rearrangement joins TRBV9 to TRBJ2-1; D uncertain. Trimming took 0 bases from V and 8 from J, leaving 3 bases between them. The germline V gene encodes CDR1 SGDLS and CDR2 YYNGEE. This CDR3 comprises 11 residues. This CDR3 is CASSVDHEQFF. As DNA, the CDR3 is TGTGCCAGCAGCGTAGACCATGAGCAGTTCTTC.

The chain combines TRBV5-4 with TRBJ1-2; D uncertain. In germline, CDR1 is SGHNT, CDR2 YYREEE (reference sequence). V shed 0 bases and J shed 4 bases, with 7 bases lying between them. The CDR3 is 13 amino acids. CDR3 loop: CASSLDSFYGYTF. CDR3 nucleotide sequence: TGTGCCAGCAGCTTGGACTCGTTCTATGGCTACACCTTC.

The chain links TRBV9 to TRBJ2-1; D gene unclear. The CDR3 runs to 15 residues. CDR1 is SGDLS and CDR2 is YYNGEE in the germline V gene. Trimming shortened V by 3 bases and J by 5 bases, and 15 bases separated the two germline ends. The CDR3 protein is CASSGSPFPDNEQFF. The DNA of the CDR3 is TGTGCCAGCAGCGGGTCTCCATTCCCCGACAATGAGCAGTTCTTC.

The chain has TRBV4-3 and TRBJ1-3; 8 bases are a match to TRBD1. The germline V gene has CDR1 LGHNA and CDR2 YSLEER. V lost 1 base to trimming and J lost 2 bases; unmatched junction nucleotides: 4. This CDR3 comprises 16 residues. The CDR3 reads CASSQGQGATGNTIYF. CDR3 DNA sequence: TGCGCCAGCAGCCAAGGGCAGGGGGCAACTGGAAACACCATATATTTT.

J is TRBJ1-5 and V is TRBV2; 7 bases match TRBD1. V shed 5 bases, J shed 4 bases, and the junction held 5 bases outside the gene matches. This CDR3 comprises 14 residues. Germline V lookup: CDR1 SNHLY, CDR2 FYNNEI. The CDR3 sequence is CASSWDRANQPQHF. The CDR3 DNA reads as TGTGCCAGCAGTTGGGACAGAGCTAATCAGCCCCAGCATTTT.

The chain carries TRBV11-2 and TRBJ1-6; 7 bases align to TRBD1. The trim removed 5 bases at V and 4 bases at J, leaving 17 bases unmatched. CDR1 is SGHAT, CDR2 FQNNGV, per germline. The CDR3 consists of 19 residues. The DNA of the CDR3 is TGTGCCAGCAGCCGGGACAGCACTTACTATAATTATTATAATTCACCCCTCCACTTT. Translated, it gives CASSRDSTYYNYYNSPLHF.

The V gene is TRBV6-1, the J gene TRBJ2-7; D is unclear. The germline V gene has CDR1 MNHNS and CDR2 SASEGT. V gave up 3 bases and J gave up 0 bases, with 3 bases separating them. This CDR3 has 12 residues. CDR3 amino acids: CASSDFSYEQYF. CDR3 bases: TGTGCCAGCAGTGACTTCTCCTACGAGCAGTACTTC.

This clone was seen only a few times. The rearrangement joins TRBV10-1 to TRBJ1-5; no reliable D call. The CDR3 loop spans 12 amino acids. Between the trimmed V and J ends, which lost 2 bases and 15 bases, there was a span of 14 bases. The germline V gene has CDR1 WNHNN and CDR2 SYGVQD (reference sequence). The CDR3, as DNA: TGCGCCAGCAGTGAGGAGCGTGTAAGGTTGCATTTT. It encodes CASSEERVRLHF.

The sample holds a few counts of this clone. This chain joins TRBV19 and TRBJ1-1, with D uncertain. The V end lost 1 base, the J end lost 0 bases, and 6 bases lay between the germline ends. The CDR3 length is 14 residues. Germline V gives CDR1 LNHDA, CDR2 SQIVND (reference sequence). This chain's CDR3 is CASSIAAVNTEAFF. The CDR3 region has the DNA TGTGCCAGTAGTATAGCCGCGGTGAACACTGAAGCTTTCTTT.

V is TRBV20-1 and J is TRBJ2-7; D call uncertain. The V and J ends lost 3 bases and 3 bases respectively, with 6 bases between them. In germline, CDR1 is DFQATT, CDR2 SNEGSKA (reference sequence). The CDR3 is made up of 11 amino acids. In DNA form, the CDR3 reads TGCAGTGCTAGGGACCACTACGAGCAGTACTTC. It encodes CSARDHYEQYF.

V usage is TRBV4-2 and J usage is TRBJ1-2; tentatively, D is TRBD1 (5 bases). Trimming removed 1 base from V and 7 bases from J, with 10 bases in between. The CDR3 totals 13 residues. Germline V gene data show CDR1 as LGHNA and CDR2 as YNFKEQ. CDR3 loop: CASSQVSDSGYTF. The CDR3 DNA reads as TGTGCCAGCAGCCAAGTGTCAGACAGTGGCTACACCTTC.

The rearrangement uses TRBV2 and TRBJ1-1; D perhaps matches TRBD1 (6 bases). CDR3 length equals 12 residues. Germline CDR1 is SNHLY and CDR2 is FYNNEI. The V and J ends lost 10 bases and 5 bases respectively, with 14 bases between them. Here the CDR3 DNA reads TGTGCCATGGGGGGCGTAACGACTGAAGCTTTCTTT. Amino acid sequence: CAMGGVTTEAFF.

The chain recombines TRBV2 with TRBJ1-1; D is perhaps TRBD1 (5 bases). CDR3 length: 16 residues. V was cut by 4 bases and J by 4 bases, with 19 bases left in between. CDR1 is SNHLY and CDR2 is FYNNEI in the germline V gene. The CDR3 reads CASSARRSSGGTEAFF. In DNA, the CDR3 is TGTGCCAGCAGTGCCAGACGGTCTTCGGGGGGCACTGAAGCTTTCTTT.

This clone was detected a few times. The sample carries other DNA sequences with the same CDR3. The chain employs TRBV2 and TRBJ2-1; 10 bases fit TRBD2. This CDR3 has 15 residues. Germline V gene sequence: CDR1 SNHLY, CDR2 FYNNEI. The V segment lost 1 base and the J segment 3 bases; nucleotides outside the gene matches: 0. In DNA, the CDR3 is TGTGCCAGCAGTGAAGTAGCGGGGGGCTACAATGAGCAGTTCTTC. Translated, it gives CASSEVAGGYNEQFF.

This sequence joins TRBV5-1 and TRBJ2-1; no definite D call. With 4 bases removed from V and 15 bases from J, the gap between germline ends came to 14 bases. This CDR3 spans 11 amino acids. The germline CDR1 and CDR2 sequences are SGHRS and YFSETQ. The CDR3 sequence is CASSRDGRRFF. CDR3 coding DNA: TGCGCCAGCAGCCGAGACGGAAGGAGGTTCTTC.

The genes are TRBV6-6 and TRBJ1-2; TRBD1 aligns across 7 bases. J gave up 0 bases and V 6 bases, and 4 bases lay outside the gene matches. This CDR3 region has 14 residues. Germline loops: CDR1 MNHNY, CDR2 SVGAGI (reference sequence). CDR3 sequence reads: CASRRQGSNYGYTF. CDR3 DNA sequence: TGTGCCAGCAGAAGACAGGGTTCTAACTATGGCTACACCTTC.

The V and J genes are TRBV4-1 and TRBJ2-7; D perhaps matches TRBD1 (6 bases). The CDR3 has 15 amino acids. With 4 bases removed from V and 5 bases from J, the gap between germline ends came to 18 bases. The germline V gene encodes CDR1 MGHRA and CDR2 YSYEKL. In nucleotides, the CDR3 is TGCGCCAGCAGCCCCCGTCCAGGGGATAGCGACGAGCAGTACTTC. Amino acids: CASSPRPGDSDEQYF.

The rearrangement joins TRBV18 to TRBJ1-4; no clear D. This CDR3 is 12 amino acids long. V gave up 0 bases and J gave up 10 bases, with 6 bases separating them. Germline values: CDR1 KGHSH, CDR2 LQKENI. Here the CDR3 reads CASSPPGRKLFF. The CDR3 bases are TGTGCCAGCTCACCACCGGGGAGAAAACTGTTTTTT.

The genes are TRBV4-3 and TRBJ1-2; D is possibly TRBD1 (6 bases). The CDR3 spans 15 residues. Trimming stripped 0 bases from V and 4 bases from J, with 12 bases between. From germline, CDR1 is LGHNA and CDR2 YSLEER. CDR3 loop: CASSQDRGRGYGYTF. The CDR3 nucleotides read TGCGCCAGCAGCCAAGATCGTGGCAGGGGCTATGGCTACACCTTC.

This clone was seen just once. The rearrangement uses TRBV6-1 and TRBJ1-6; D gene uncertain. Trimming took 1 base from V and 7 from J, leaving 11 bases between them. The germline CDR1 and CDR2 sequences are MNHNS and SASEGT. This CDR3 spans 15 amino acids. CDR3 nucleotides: TGTGCCAGCAGTGAAGTAGGGCGGGAGAATTCACCCCTCCACTTT. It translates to CASSEVGRENSPLHF.

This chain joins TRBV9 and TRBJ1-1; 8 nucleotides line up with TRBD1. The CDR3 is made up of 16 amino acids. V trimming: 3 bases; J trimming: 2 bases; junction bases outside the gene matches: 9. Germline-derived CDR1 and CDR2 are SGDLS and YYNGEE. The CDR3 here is CASSAGGRGRNTEAFF. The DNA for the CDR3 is TGTGCCAGCAGCGCAGGGGGCCGGGGGAGAAACACTGAAGCTTTCTTT.

Written as DNA, the CDR3 is TGTGCCAGCAGTATAGATCTCACCTTGGGATCGGGCACCGGGGAGCTGTTTTTT. The encoded protein is CASSIDLTLGSGTGELFF. The genes are TRBV5-5 and TRBJ2-2; D unresolved. The length of the CDR3 is 18 residues. Trimming took 5 bases from V and 4 from J, leaving 24 bases between them. Per germline, CDR1 SGHKS and CDR2 YYEKEE (reference sequence).

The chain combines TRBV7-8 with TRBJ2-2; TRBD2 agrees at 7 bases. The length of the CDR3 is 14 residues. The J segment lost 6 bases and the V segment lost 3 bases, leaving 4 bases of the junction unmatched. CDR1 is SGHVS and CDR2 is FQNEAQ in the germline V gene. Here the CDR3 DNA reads TGTGCCAGCAGCTTGGCTAGCGGCTCCGGGGAGCTGTTTTTT. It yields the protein CASSLASGSGELFF.

CDR3 amino acids: CASSPGSPGANVLTF. CDR3 DNA sequence: TGTGCCAGCTCACCAGGGTCCCCTGGGGCCAACGTCCTGACTTTC. The V and J genes are TRBV18 and TRBJ2-6, with D unresolved. Per germline, CDR1 KGHSH and CDR2 LQKENI. V was clipped by 2 bases and J by 2 bases, with 7 bases between them. The CDR3 loop spans 15 amino acids.

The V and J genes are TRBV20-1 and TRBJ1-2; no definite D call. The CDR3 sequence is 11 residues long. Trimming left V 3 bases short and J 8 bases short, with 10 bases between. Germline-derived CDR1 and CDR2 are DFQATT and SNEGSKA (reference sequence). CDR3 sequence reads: CSASSSGGYTF. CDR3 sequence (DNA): TGCAGTGCTAGCAGCAGTGGGGGCTACACCTTC.

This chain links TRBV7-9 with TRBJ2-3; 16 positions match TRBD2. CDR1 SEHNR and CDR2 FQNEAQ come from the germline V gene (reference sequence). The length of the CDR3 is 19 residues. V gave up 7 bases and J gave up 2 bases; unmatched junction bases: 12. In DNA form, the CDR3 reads TGTGCCAGCAAAAGGGCGGGACTAGCGGGGGGGCCCTCCACAGATACGCAGTATTTT. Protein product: CASKRAGLAGGPSTDTQYF.

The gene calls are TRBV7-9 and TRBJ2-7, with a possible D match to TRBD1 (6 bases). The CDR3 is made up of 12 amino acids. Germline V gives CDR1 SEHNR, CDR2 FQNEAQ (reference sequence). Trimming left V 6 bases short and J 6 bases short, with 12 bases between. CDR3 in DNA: TGTGCCAGCAGACTCACAGGGTTCGAGCAGTACTTC. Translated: CASRLTGFEQYF.

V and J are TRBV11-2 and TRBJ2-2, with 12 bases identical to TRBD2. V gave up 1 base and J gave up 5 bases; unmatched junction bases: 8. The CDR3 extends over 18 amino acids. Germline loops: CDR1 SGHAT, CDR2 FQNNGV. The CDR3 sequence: CASSLGGTSGWETGELFF. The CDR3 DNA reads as TGTGCCAGCAGCTTAGGTGGGACTAGCGGGTGGGAAACCGGGGAGCTGTTTTTT.

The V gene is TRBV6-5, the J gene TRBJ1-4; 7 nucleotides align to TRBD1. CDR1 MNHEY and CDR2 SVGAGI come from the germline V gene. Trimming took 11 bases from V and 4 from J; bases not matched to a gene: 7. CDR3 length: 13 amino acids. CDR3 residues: CAGGDSYNEKLFF. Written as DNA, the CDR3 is TGTGCCGGGGGGGACAGCTATAATGAAAAACTGTTTTTT.

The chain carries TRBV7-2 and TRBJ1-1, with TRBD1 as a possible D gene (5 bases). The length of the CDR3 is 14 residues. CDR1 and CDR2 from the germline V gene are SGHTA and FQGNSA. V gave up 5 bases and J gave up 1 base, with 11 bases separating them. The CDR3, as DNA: TGTGCCAGCAGCCCAGGGTGGGCGAACACTGAAGCTTTCTTT. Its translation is CASSPGWANTEAFF. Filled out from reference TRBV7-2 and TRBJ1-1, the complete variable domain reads GAGVSQSPSNKVTEKGKDVELRCDPISGHTALYWYRQSLGQGLEFLIYFQGNSAPDKSGLPSDRFSAERTGGSVSTLTIQRTQQEDSAVYLCASSPGWANTEAFFGQGTRLTVV.